The 29 T cell receptor beta chains presented below share a single source sample, sequenced in a study of blood T cell repertoires in COVID-19. Method: immunoSEQ multiplex PCR; TCRdb's copy keeps in-frame clones and lacks some. The sample has a few hundred thousand clones; about 90% are singletons. Sequencing input: peripheral blood. Receptors were obtained from a woman between 25 and 40 years old with COVID-19, enrolled during active disease.

A single count supports this clone. This chain connects TRBV28 to TRBJ1-5; D gene ambiguous. Germline CDR1 reads MDHEN; CDR2 reads SYDVKM. This CDR3 is built from 12 residues. V was cut by 2 bases and J by 9 bases, with 8 bases left in between. CDR3 sequence (DNA): TGTGCCAGCAGTTTAAGTTTCGGGCCCCAGCATTTT. This translates into CASSLSFGPQHF.

The rearrangement links TRBV3-1 (or the pseudogene TRBV3-2) to TRBJ2-5, with D possibly matching TRBD1 (6 bases). Germline assignment: CDR1 LGHDT and CDR2 YNNKEL (reference sequence). Trimming removed 3 bases at V and 5 bases at J, with 10 bases between. This CDR3 contains 13 residues. The CDR3 reads CASSQRQAETQYF. The DNA of the CDR3 is TGTGCCAGCAGCCAGCGACAGGCGGAGACCCAGTACTTC.

V gene TRBV7-3 combines with J gene TRBJ1-6, with D possibly matching TRBD1 (6 bases). The CDR3 is 13 amino acids. V was clipped by 0 bases and J by 9 bases, with 6 bases between them. Germline V gene sequence: CDR1 SGHTA, CDR2 FQGTGA. The CDR3 loop reads CASSLTGASPLHF. For the CDR3, the DNA is TGTGCCAGCAGCTTAACGGGGGCTTCACCCCTCCACTTT.

The chain carries TRBV5-1 and TRBJ2-1; TRBD1 agrees at 7 bases. In germline, CDR1 is SGHRS, CDR2 YFSETQ. CDR3 length: 15 amino acids. The trim removed 1 base at V and 5 bases at J, leaving 6 bases unmatched. CDR3 amino acids: CASSLRQGPNNEQFF. The CDR3 nucleotides are TGCGCCAGCAGCTTGCGACAGGGCCCCAACAATGAGCAGTTCTTC.

This chain joins TRBV5-6 and TRBJ2-4; no reliable D call. Germline lookup yields CDR1 SGHDT and CDR2 YYEEEE. The CDR3 spans 13 residues. Between the trimmed V and J ends, which lost 1 base and 6 bases, there was a span of 8 bases. This CDR3 reads CASSLNTGNIQYF. CDR3 DNA: TGTGCCAGCAGCTTGAATACTGGAAACATTCAGTACTTC.

This clone occurred once. The chain links TRBV27 to TRBJ1-2, with 8 bases identical to TRBD1. The CDR3 runs 15 residues. Per germline, CDR1 MNHEY and CDR2 SMNVEV (reference sequence). Germline trimming cut 4 bases from V and 2 bases from J; bases unmatched to any gene: 6. The chain's CDR3 is CASSSSRGQNYGYTF. The CDR3 nucleotides are TGTGCCAGCAGTTCTTCCAGGGGGCAGAACTATGGCTACACCTTC.

The genes are TRBV30 and TRBJ2-7; 8 bases map to TRBD1. Unmatched junction bases numbered 0, after V lost 5 bases and J lost 3 bases. This CDR3 has 11 residues. Germline V gene data show CDR1 as GTSNPN and CDR2 as SVGIG (reference sequence). Written as DNA, the CDR3 is TGTGCCTGGGGACAGGGCTACGAGCAGTACTTC. Its protein product is CAWGQGYEQYF. Looking up the rest from reference TRBV30 and TRBJ2-7 gives the full variable domain: SQTIHQWPATLVQPVGSPLSLECTVEGTSNPNLYWYRQAAGRGLQLLFYSVGIGQISSEVPQNLSASRPQDRQFILSSKKLLLSDSGFYLCAWGQGYEQYFGPGTRLTVT.

The chain is built from TRBV5-1 and TRBJ2-2; 12 positions agree with TRBD2. The CDR3 covers 15 residues. The J segment lost 6 bases and the V segment lost 4 bases, leaving 4 bases of the junction unmatched. Germline loops: CDR1 SGHRS, CDR2 YFSETQ. In DNA, the CDR3 is TGCGCCAGCAGCGCGACTAGCGGGAGCCCCGGGGAGCTGTTTTTT. Amino acids: CASSATSGSPGELFF.

The chain links TRBV28 to TRBJ2-7; 9 nucleotides line up with TRBD1. Germline V gene data show CDR1 as MDHEN and CDR2 as SYDVKM. The ends lost 1 base at V and 5 bases at J; junction bases unmatched: 3. The CDR3 runs to 14 residues. In DNA form, the CDR3 reads TGTGCCAGCAGTTTATACCACAGGGGGCACGAGCAGTACTTC. It specifies CASSLYHRGHEQYF.

This rearrangement joins TRBV24-1 to TRBJ2-3; 7 bases align to TRBD1. The V gene end was trimmed by 8 bases and the J gene end by 7 bases; junction bases not matched to a gene: 8. Germline V gene data show CDR1 as KGHDR and CDR2 as SFDVKD. The CDR3 sequence is 13 residues long. The DNA for the CDR3 is TGTGCCACCAAGGGGACAGATTCTTATACGCAGTATTTT. Its translation: CATKGTDSYTQYF.

The rearrangement joins TRBV5-1 to TRBJ2-4; perhaps TRBD2 as D (6 bases). Germline values: CDR1 SGHRS, CDR2 YFSETQ. This CDR3 is built from 15 residues. The CDR3 loop is CPHFPGRGSKNIQYF. DNA for the CDR3: TGCCCCCATTTTCCCGGGAGAGGTTCCAAAAACATTCAGTACTTC.

This rearrangement joins TRBV6-5 to TRBJ1-6, with TRBD1 matching over 7 bases. This CDR3 has 15 amino acids. V lost 5 bases, J lost 7 bases, and 8 bases stayed unmatched. Germline V lookup: CDR1 MNHEY, CDR2 SVGAGI. The CDR3 coding sequence is TGTGCCAGCAGTCGGATTCGACAGGGAAATTCACCCCTCCACTTT. Translated, it gives CASSRIRQGNSPLHF.

In this sample, this clone turned up a few times. The CDR3 loop reads CASNQGQGDEKLFF. CDR3 nucleotides: TGTGCCAGCAACCAGGGCCAAGGGGATGAAAAACTGTTTTTT. The chain has TRBV28 and TRBJ1-4; maybe TRBD1 (5 bases). V lost 7 bases, J lost 6 bases, and 15 bases lay in between. Germline-derived CDR1 and CDR2 are MDHEN and SYDVKM. This CDR3 is 14 amino acids long.

The chain couples TRBV2 to TRBJ1-1, with 7 bases identical to TRBD1. After removal of 6 bases from V and 11 bases from J, the junction contained 12 bases not matched to a gene. There are 13 residues in the CDR3. CDR1 and CDR2 from the germline V gene are SNHLY and FYNNEI. Written as DNA, the CDR3 is TGTGCCAGCAGCTCAGACAGGGTGGGTGATGCTTTCTTT. Encoded protein: CASSSDRVGDAFF. Together with reference TRBV2 and TRBJ1-1, the CDR3 gives the full variable domain: EPEVTQTPSHQVTQMGQEVILRCVPISNHLYFYWYRQILGQKVEFLVSFYNNEISEKSEIFDDQFSVERPDGSNFTLKIRSTKLEDSAMYFCASSSDRVGDAFFGQGTRLTVV.

The V and J genes are TRBV20-1 and TRBJ2-7; weak D call: TRBD1 (5 bases). The CDR3 has 11 residues. The V end lost 5 bases, the J end lost 2 bases, and 7 bases lay between the germline ends. Germline CDR1 and CDR2: DFQATT and SNEGSKA (reference sequence). The CDR3 spells CSAPDTYEQYF. The CDR3 nucleotides are TGCAGTGCTCCGGACACCTACGAGCAGTACTTC.

The chain combines TRBV5-1 with TRBJ1-5, with 8 positions matching TRBD1. Unmatched junction bases numbered 5, after V lost 2 bases and J lost 4 bases. Germline V gene data show CDR1 as SGHRS and CDR2 as YFSETQ. This CDR3 has 15 amino acids. The CDR3 region has the DNA TGCGCCAGCAGCTTTCGGAGACAGGGGAATCAGCCCCAGCATTTT. Translating gives CASSFRRQGNQPQHF. Combining the CDR3 with reference TRBV5-1 and TRBJ1-5 gives the whole variable domain KAGVTQTPRYLIKTRGQQVTLSCSPISGHRSVSWYQQTPGQGLQFLFEYFSETQRNKGNFPGRFSGRQFSNSRSEMNVSTLELGDSALYLCASSFRRQGNQPQHFGDGTRLSIL.

This chain links TRBV5-1 with TRBJ2-1; a possible D gene is TRBD2 (6 bases). V was shortened by 4 bases and J by 10 bases, with 24 bases between the two germline ends. The CDR3 sequence is 16 residues long. Per germline, CDR1 SGHRS and CDR2 YFSETQ. The CDR3 nucleotides are TGCGCCAGCAGCCCCACTCTGGGGCGGGAAATTGGGGAGCAGTTCTTC. Translated: CASSPTLGREIGEQFF.

The V call is TRBV28, the J call TRBJ1-5; a weak D match, TRBD1 (5 bases). V was clipped by 6 bases and J by 0 bases, with 15 bases between them. Germline loops: CDR1 MDHEN, CDR2 SYDVKM. The CDR3 has 16 residues. The CDR3 region has the DNA TGTGCCAGCAGCCCCCATCGACAGAGTAGCAATCAGCCCCAGCATTTT. Protein product: CASSPHRQSSNQPQHF.

The rearrangement joins TRBV10-3 to TRBJ1-1; 7 bases fit TRBD1. Germline loops: CDR1 ENHRY, CDR2 SYGVKD. The CDR3 is 13 residues long. The trim removed 5 bases at V and 6 bases at J, leaving 6 bases unmatched. The CDR3 here is CAISSTGESEAFF. CDR3 sequence (DNA): TGTGCCATCAGTTCCACAGGGGAGTCTGAAGCTTTCTTT.

The V call is TRBV9, the J call TRBJ2-5, with 7 bases matching TRBD2. This CDR3 is 15 amino acids long. V lost 4 bases to trimming and J lost 0 bases; unmatched junction nucleotides: 6. Looked up from germline, CDR1 is SGDLS and CDR2 is YYNGEE. The CDR3 DNA sequence: TGTGCCAGCAGCTCCCTTAGCGGGTACCAAGAGACCCAGTACTTC. Amino acid sequence: CASSSLSGYQETQYF.

The V and J genes are TRBV30 and TRBJ1-3; TRBD1 matches 7 bases. V shed 2 bases and J 5 bases; nucleotides not matched to a gene: 12. The V gene's germline CDR1 is GTSNPN and CDR2 SVGIG (reference sequence). The CDR3 consists of 16 residues. CDR3 coding DNA: TGTGCCTGGAGTCCCCCCACAGGGGATCGTAGAAACACCATATATTTT. It is translated as CAWSPPTGDRRNTIYF.

The chain couples TRBV7-8 to TRBJ1-4, with 9 bases aligning to TRBD1. V shed 5 bases, J shed 8 bases, and the junction held 12 bases outside the gene matches. The CDR3 contains 16 residues. The germline V gene encodes CDR1 SGHVS and CDR2 FQNEAQ. CDR3 sequence reads: CASSPRTGTGWEKLFF. The CDR3 bases are TGTGCCAGCAGCCCCCGGACCGGGACAGGGTGGGAAAAACTGTTTTTT.

The chain has TRBV5-1 and TRBJ2-1; the D gene is possibly TRBD2 (6 bases). Germline V gene lookup returns CDR1 SGHRS and CDR2 YFSETQ. The CDR3 length is 17 residues. V gave up 4 bases and J gave up 0 bases, with 17 bases separating them. This chain's CDR3 is CASSPSSGLNSYNEQFF. The DNA of the CDR3 is TGCGCCAGCAGCCCGAGTAGCGGACTAAACTCCTACAATGAGCAGTTCTTC.

The rearrangement links TRBV25-1 to TRBJ1-1, with a possible D match to TRBD1 (6 bases). The CDR3 extends over 15 amino acids. Deletions cut 8 bases from V and 6 bases from J, with 22 bases between. Germline V gene sequence: CDR1 MGHDK, CDR2 SYGVNS. CDR3 sequence: CASGTNRERSSEAFF. The CDR3 DNA reads TGTGCCAGCGGTACCAACAGGGAAAGGTCCTCTGAAGCTTTCTTT.

The chain recombines TRBV29-1 with TRBJ2-2; 7 bases fit TRBD1. Trimming cost V 5 bases and J 3 bases; bases outside gene matches: 6. Looked up from germline, CDR1 is SQVTM and CDR2 is ANQGSEA. CDR3 length equals 14 residues. This chain's CDR3 is CSVRQGRDTGELFF. DNA of the CDR3: TGCAGCGTTCGACAGGGTAGGGACACCGGGGAGCTGTTTTTT.

The genes are TRBV6-6 and TRBJ1-3, with D unclear. Germline lookup yields CDR1 MNHNY and CDR2 SVGAGI (reference sequence). The CDR3 runs 15 residues. V lost 2 bases to trimming and J lost 1 base, with 9 bases between them. In DNA form, the CDR3 reads TGTGCCAGCAGTTACACTAGTGGTTCTGGAAACACCATATATTTT. Its protein product is CASSYTSGSGNTIYF.

The rearrangement links TRBV6-5 to TRBJ2-7; 8 positions agree with TRBD1. Per the germline V gene, CDR1 is MNHEY and CDR2 is SVGAGI. Unmatched junction bases numbered 7, after V lost 7 bases and J lost 2 bases. The CDR3 is made up of 14 amino acids. The CDR3: CASKKDRETYEQYF. CDR3 nucleotides: TGTGCCAGCAAGAAGGACAGGGAGACCTACGAGCAGTACTTC.

The chain has TRBV7-2 and TRBJ2-2, with unresolved D. V was clipped by 1 base and J by 4 bases, with 7 bases between them. This CDR3 contains 14 residues. From germline, CDR1 is SGHTA and CDR2 FQGNSA. This chain's CDR3 is CASSLESGTGELFF. Written as DNA, the CDR3 is TGTGCCAGCAGCTTAGAATCGGGCACCGGGGAGCTGTTTTTT. The full variable domain, completed using reference TRBV7-2 and TRBJ2-2, is GAGVSQSPSNKVTEKGKDVELRCDPISGHTALYWYRQSLGQGLEFLIYFQGNSAPDKSGLPSDRFSAERTGGSVSTLTIQRTQQEDSAVYLCASSLESGTGELFFGEGSRLTVL.

This chain uses TRBV29-1 with TRBJ1-1; D remains unclear. V gave up 5 bases and J gave up 5 bases, with 15 bases separating them. The germline V gene has CDR1 SQVTM and CDR2 ANQGSEA. This CDR3 is built from 13 residues. CDR3: CSVSLTRGTEAFF. CDR3 DNA sequence: TGCAGCGTTTCTCTGACGAGAGGGACTGAAGCTTTCTTT.